Presented here are 27 T cell receptor beta chains from one specimen sequenced in a study of blood T cell repertoires in COVID-19. The data were produced by immunoSEQ multiplex PCR, yet TCRdb's version contains in-frame clones alone and is incomplete. Found here are about 200,000 clones, more than 70% of them singletons; the top ten hold 7.4%. Sequencing was carried out using PBMCs or T cells enriched from blood (not recorded which). Receptor source: a woman aged 40-49 years with acute COVID-19.

This rearrangement joins TRBV12-3 or TRBV12-4 to TRBJ2-7; unclear D gene. Trimming pared 3 bases from V and 4 bases from J, leaving 7 bases between. CDR3 length equals 12 residues. The CDR3 here is CASSLFSYEQYF. DNA for the CDR3: TGTGCCAGCAGTTTGTTTAGTTACGAGCAGTACTTC.

This clone was counted once. The chain is built from TRBV5-4 and TRBJ2-7; 10 bases align to TRBD1. The CDR3 has 15 amino acids. Germline trimming cut 4 bases from V and 3 bases from J; bases unmatched to any gene: 7. Germline V gives CDR1 SGHNT, CDR2 YYREEE (reference sequence). This CDR3 is CASSGLGQGYYEQYF. The CDR3 DNA is TGTGCCAGCAGCGGATTGGGACAGGGGTACTACGAGCAGTACTTC. Filled out from reference TRBV5-4 and TRBJ2-7, the complete variable domain reads ETGVTQSPTHLIKTRGQQVTLRCSSQSGHNTVSWYQQALGQGPQFIFQYYREEENGRGNFPPRFSGLQFPNYSSELNVNALELDDSALYLCASSGLGQGYYEQYFGPGTRLTVT.

This chain links TRBV10-2 with TRBJ2-7, with TRBD2 identical over 15 bases. The CDR3 totals 16 residues. Germline trimming cut 7 bases from V and 1 base from J; bases unmatched to any gene: 5. CDR1 is WSHSY, CDR2 SAAADI, per germline. CDR3 sequence reads: CASKAGLAGGSYEQYF. Here the CDR3 DNA reads TGCGCCAGCAAGGCGGGACTAGCGGGGGGATCCTACGAGCAGTACTTC.

The genes are TRBV12-3 or TRBV12-4 and TRBJ2-3; D call uncertain. The CDR3 has 12 amino acids. The ends were cut back, 6 bases at V and 6 bases at J, with 10 bases in the middle. The CDR3 DNA follows: TGTGCCAGCAGCCCAATGAGGGATACGCAGTATTTT. Residues: CASSPMRDTQYF.

The chain employs TRBV6-1 and TRBJ2-7; D is perhaps TRBD2 (5 bases). This CDR3 is built from 15 residues. V was shortened by 2 bases and J by 0 bases, with 11 bases between the two germline ends. Germline V CDR1 and CDR2: MNHNS, SASEGT. The CDR3 nucleotides read TGTGCCAGCAGTGAATTTGGACTCAGCTCCTACGAGCAGTACTTC. This gives the protein CASSEFGLSSYEQYF.

The chain is built from TRBV5-1 and TRBJ2-7, with 7 positions matching TRBD1. V was pared by 2 bases and J by 3 bases, with 8 bases of the junction left unmatched. This CDR3 comprises 15 residues. Per germline, CDR1 SGHRS and CDR2 YFSETQ. CDR3: CASSLGQGVIYEQYF. CDR3 nucleotides: TGCGCCAGCAGCTTAGGTCAGGGGGTTATCTACGAGCAGTACTTC.

This clone has just one count. This chain connects TRBV7-9 to TRBJ1-2; D is unclear. Germline loops: CDR1 SEHNR, CDR2 FQNEAQ (reference sequence). Trimming removed 1 base at V and 2 bases at J, with 5 bases between. This CDR3 spans 13 amino acids. The CDR3 region has the DNA TGTGCCAGCAGCTTAGGGCAGAACTATGGCTACACCTTC. Its protein product is CASSLGQNYGYTF.

The gene calls are TRBV19 and TRBJ2-7; maybe TRBD2 (7 bases). V was pared by 6 bases and J by 2 bases, with 20 bases between. The CDR3 consists of 16 residues. Germline loops: CDR1 LNHDA, CDR2 SQIVND (reference sequence). This CDR3 reads CASSVLGRGSTYEQYF. The CDR3 DNA reads as TGTGCCAGTAGCGTTCTGGGGAGGGGGTCGACCTACGAGCAGTACTTC. The variable domain in full, with the rest retrieved from reference TRBV19 and TRBJ2-7, is DGGITQSPKYLFRKEGQNVTLSCEQNLNHDAMYWYRQDPGQGLRLIYYSQIVNDFQKGDIAEGYSVSREKKESFPLTVTSAQKNPTAFYLCASSVLGRGSTYEQYFGPGTRLTVT.

This clone was seen a handful of times. The chain recombines TRBV23-1 with TRBJ1-6, with D perhaps TRBD1 (5 bases). TRBV23-1 carries the ORF label, with uncertain function. There are 15 residues in the CDR3. V was cut by 8 bases and J by 8 bases, with 19 bases left in between. The CDR3 spells CASQTVNLRDSPLHF. CDR3 bases: TGCGCCAGCCAGACAGTAAATCTTCGGGATTCACCCCTCCACTTT.

The rearrangement links TRBV5-3 to TRBJ2-7; 7 nucleotides match TRBD2. TRBV5-3 is treated as an ORF (open reading frame) with a function not yet certain. The CDR3 extends over 15 amino acids. J gave up 3 bases and V 6 bases, and 12 bases lay outside the gene matches. This CDR3 reads CARINRTRPDYEQYF. The CDR3 nucleotides are TGTGCCAGAATTAACCGGACTAGGCCAGACTACGAGCAGTACTTC.

In this sample, this clone turned up a few times. DNA for the CDR3: TGTGCCAGCAGGTCTAGCGGCCGCTCCTACAATGAGCAGTTCTTC. Encoded protein: CASRSSGRSYNEQFF. The chain combines TRBV7-2 with TRBJ2-1; 7 bases match TRBD2. The germline V gene encodes CDR1 SGHTA and CDR2 FQGNSA. J was trimmed by 0 bases and V by 6 bases; bases with no gene match: 5. The CDR3 has 15 residues.

There are a few counts of this clone. J is TRBJ2-3 and V is TRBV5-5; 7 bases are a match to TRBD2. J gave up 2 bases and V 3 bases, and 6 bases lay outside the gene matches. Germline V CDR1 and CDR2: SGHKS, YYEKEE (reference sequence). The CDR3 loop spans 15 amino acids. CDR3 amino acids: CASSWGLPNTDTQYF. CDR3 nucleotides: TGTGCCAGCAGCTGGGGACTACCTAACACAGATACGCAGTATTTT.

The chain uses TRBV5-1 and TRBJ1-1; D is ambiguous. This CDR3 contains 15 residues. Germline V gives CDR1 SGHRS, CDR2 YFSETQ. V was trimmed by 2 bases and J by 6 bases, leaving 17 bases between them. The CDR3 nucleotides read TGCGCCAGCAGCTTTGTCGAGGGTGGGTCCGCTGAAGCTTTCTTT. Translating it yields CASSFVEGGSAEAFF.

CDR3 sequence (DNA): TGTGCCAGTAACCTTAACAGGGACGGGCAGCCCCAGCATTTT. Residues: CASNLNRDGQPQHF. V is TRBV19 and J is TRBJ1-5; the D gene is possibly TRBD1 (6 bases). This CDR3 comprises 14 residues. V gave up 7 bases and J gave up 7 bases, with 17 bases separating them. Germline CDR1 and CDR2: LNHDA and SQIVND (reference sequence).

J is TRBJ2-5 and V is TRBV12-5; D gene uncertain. Germline loops: CDR1 LGHNT, CDR2 FRNRAP. Trimming left V 3 bases short and J 5 bases short, with 7 bases between. CDR3 size: 12 residues. Here the CDR3 DNA reads TGTGCTAGTGGTTTTGGTCGGGAGACCCAGTACTTC. This sequence encodes CASGFGRETQYF.

The chain recombines TRBV11-2 with TRBJ2-5, with TRBD2 matching 8 bases. Germline CDR1 reads SGHAT; CDR2 reads FQNNGV. Trimming took 0 bases from V and 0 from J; bases not matched to a gene: 6. CDR3 size: 17 residues. CDR3 DNA: TGTGCCAGCAGCTTAGATGGTCCGGGGGGGTACCAAGAGACCCAGTACTTC. Protein product: CASSLDGPGGYQETQYF.

This clone showed up just once. The CDR3 here is CASSVQTSGGAGELFF. The CDR3 DNA sequence: TGCGCCAGCAGCGTCCAGACTAGCGGGGGGGCCGGGGAGCTGTTTTTT. This rearrangement joins TRBV5-1 to TRBJ2-2; 14 bases line up with TRBD2. The CDR3 length is 16 residues. Losses at the gene ends were 4 bases for V and 6 bases for J; bases not matched to a gene: 5. Germline lookup yields CDR1 SGHRS and CDR2 YFSETQ. Filled out from reference TRBV5-1 and TRBJ2-2, the complete variable domain reads KAGVTQTPRYLIKTRGQQVTLSCSPISGHRSVSWYQQTPGQGLQFLFEYFSETQRNKGNFPGRFSGRQFSNSRSEMNVSTLELGDSALYLCASSVQTSGGAGELFFGEGSRLTVL.

The rearrangement joins TRBV10-1 to TRBJ2-5; 7 nucleotides align to TRBD1. Germline CDR1 is WNHNN and CDR2 is SYGVQD (reference sequence). The CDR3 loop spans 15 amino acids. V shed 0 bases and J 4 bases; nucleotides not matched to a gene: 5. CDR3 sequence: CASSESGTVPETQYF. For the CDR3, the DNA is TGCGCCAGCAGTGAGTCGGGGACAGTCCCAGAGACCCAGTACTTC.

This clone was seen repeatedly, ten times or more. The rearrangement uses TRBV5-1 and TRBJ2-1, with TRBD2 identical over 12 bases. The CDR3 runs 15 residues. V was pared by 4 bases and J by 6 bases, with 5 bases of the junction left unmatched. Germline V gene data show CDR1 as SGHRS and CDR2 as YFSETQ. The CDR3 nucleotides read TGCGCCAGCAGCGCCGGACTAGCGGGGCCCAATGAGCAGTTCTTC. Amino acids: CASSAGLAGPNEQFF.

The chain employs TRBV6-5 and TRBJ2-1; TRBD2 might be the D (6 bases). CDR3 size: 13 residues. V was pared by 6 bases and J by 5 bases, with 11 bases between. Germline CDR1 MNHEY, CDR2 SVGAGI. In nucleotides, the CDR3 is TGTGCCAGCAGGTGGACTATTGACAATGAGCAGTTCTTC. This codes for CASRWTIDNEQFF.

This clone came up a few times. J is TRBJ1-5 and V is TRBV27; 8 nucleotides line up with TRBD1. CDR1 and CDR2 from the germline V gene are MNHEY and SMNVEV (reference sequence). V was clipped by 6 bases and J by 4 bases; unmatched bases: 11. This CDR3 comprises 16 residues. CDR3 region: CASRRDRGWGNQPQHF. CDR3 nucleotides: TGTGCCAGCAGGCGCGACAGGGGATGGGGGAATCAGCCCCAGCATTTT.

The rearrangement links TRBV19 to TRBJ1-1; D gene unclear. CDR1 is LNHDA and CDR2 is SQIVND in the germline V gene (reference sequence). The CDR3 consists of 13 residues. V was pared by 5 bases and J by 5 bases, with 12 bases between. This chain's CDR3 is CASSAGRGTEAFF. CDR3 DNA sequence: TGTGCCAGTAGTGCTGGGCGAGGGACTGAAGCTTTCTTT.

J is TRBJ2-1 and V is TRBV29-1; 8 nucleotides line up with TRBD2. CDR1 is SQVTM, CDR2 ANQGSEA, per germline. After removal of 1 base from V and 7 bases from J, the junction contained 6 bases not matched to a gene. This CDR3 has 14 residues. DNA of the CDR3: TGCAGCGTTGAAGCTAGCGGGCCTCCGAATGAGCAGTTCTTC. Translating gives CSVEASGPPNEQFF.

This chain joins TRBV29-1 and TRBJ2-7, with 11 bases aligning to TRBD1. Germline CDR1 reads SQVTM; CDR2 reads ANQGSEA. V trimming: 6 bases; J trimming: 0 bases; junction bases outside the gene matches: 4. The CDR3 covers 14 residues. The DNA for the CDR3 is TGCAGCGTCCACGGGACAGGGGGCTCCTACGAGCAGTACTTC. This encodes CSVHGTGGSYEQYF.

The J gene is TRBJ2-1, the V gene TRBV9; D is perhaps TRBD2 (5 bases). Trimming removed 0 bases at V and 8 bases at J, with 15 bases between. The CDR3 length is 15 residues. The V gene's germline CDR1 is SGDLS and CDR2 YYNGEE. The CDR3 here is CASSVEEVVDHEQFF. The CDR3 DNA is TGTGCCAGCAGCGTAGAGGAGGTGGTGGACCATGAGCAGTTCTTC.

The chain has TRBV29-1 and TRBJ1-2, with 9 bases identical to TRBD1. The CDR3 is made up of 14 amino acids. Germline CDR1 reads SQVTM; CDR2 reads ANQGSEA. Trimming at V came to 1 base and at J to 7 bases, leaving 7 bases not matched to a gene. CDR3 sequence (DNA): TGCAGCGTTGAAGGGACAGGGGATTTCGGTGGCTACACCTTC. This gives the protein CSVEGTGDFGGYTF.

The J gene is TRBJ2-2, the V gene TRBV19; 11 bases are a match to TRBD1. With V trimmed by 7 bases and J by 0 bases, 4 bases remained unmatched. The CDR3 is made up of 16 amino acids. Germline loops: CDR1 LNHDA, CDR2 SQIVND (reference sequence). The CDR3 here is CASKDRGQSNTGELFF. The CDR3 DNA follows: TGTGCCAGTAAGGACAGGGGGCAATCGAACACCGGGGAGCTGTTTTTT.